This T cell receptor (beta chain) comes out of a study of blood T cell repertoires in COVID-19. As for the study in general: T cells, B-cell-depleted T cells, or PBMCs supplied cDNA or gDNA.

This clone showed up just once. Authors' data handling: Reference gene primer amplification yielded estimated nucleated cell counts. Using immunoSEQ multiplex PCR, the repertoire was profiled, and TCRdb retains in-frame clones only, with some absent. V and J calls and clone size are as listed in that table; D and trimming were resolved from the DNA. The data show around 140,000 clones, 85% seen once. The CDR3 length is 17 residues. Trimming stripped 0 bases from V and 4 bases from J, with 16 bases between. Germline assignment: CDR1 LGHNA and CDR2 YSLEER. Sequencing was performed on peripheral blood. The chain uses TRBV4-3 and TRBJ1-5; D uncertain. The sequence was collected from a human donor with acute or convalescent COVID-19. The donor label of this sample is uncertain. The CDR3 DNA is TGCGCCAGCAGCCAAGATGGCGCCGGCGGTGGTAATCAGCCCCAGCATTTT. It encodes CASSQDGAGGGNQPQHF.